This entry lists 21 T cell receptor beta chains sequenced from one sample in a study of vaccination effects on CD4 cells after COVID-19. No antigen has been assigned to these receptors. Following 10 days of culture, CD4+ T cells were isolated. Each participant was administered two doses of either the BNT162b2 or the mRNA-1273 vaccine. TCRdb's table, derived via immunoSEQ multiplex PCR, lists solely in-frame clones and lacks some. The repertoire holds about 73,000 clones, with around 69% as singletons. Sequenced here: CD4+ T cells from PBMCs cultured without peptide, sampled after COVID-19 vaccination. Source of these receptors: a human donor who received a COVID-19 vaccine.

CDR3 sequence (DNA): TGTGCCAGCAGCCCCAGCCGGGCTCCCTACAATGAGCAGTTCTTC. This gives the protein CASSPSRAPYNEQFF. This chain uses TRBV7-8 with TRBJ2-1; no definite D call. CDR3 length equals 15 residues. The germline V and J ends were trimmed by 5 bases and 2 bases, with 13 bases remaining between them. Germline CDR1 is SGHVS and CDR2 is FQNEAQ.

The chain uses TRBV4-2 and TRBJ1-2; D gene ambiguous. V was trimmed by 0 bases and J by 2 bases, leaving 7 bases between them. From germline, CDR1 is LGHNA and CDR2 YNFKEQ. The CDR3 loop spans 14 amino acids. The CDR3 DNA reads TGTGCCAGCAGCCAAGATGTACTAAACTATGGCTACACCTTC. Protein: CASSQDVLNYGYTF.

The CDR3: CASSRTTGTDTQYF. DNA of the CDR3: TGTGCCAGCAGTAGAACGACAGGGACAGATACGCAGTATTTT. The chain recombines TRBV6-5 with TRBJ2-3; 7 bases line up with TRBD1. The V gene's germline CDR1 is MNHEY and CDR2 SVGAGI. J gave up 3 bases and V 5 bases, and 5 bases lay outside the gene matches. This CDR3 has 14 residues.

This clone was recorded only once. CDR3 sequence (DNA): TGTGCCTGGAGCCGTAGTACCTATAGCAATCAGCCCCAGCATTTT. As protein: CAWSRSTYSNQPQHF. The chain carries TRBV30 and TRBJ1-5; no clear D gene. In germline, CDR1 is GTSNPN, CDR2 SVGIG (reference sequence). The CDR3 runs 15 residues. Deletions cut 3 bases from V and 0 bases from J, with 12 bases between. Filled out from reference TRBV30 and TRBJ1-5, the complete variable domain reads SQTIHQWPATLVQPVGSPLSLECTVEGTSNPNLYWYRQAAGRGLQLLFYSVGIGQISSEVPQNLSASRPQDRQFILSSKKLLLSDSGFYLCAWSRSTYSNQPQHFGDGTRLSIL.

J is TRBJ1-2 and V is TRBV10-3; D is uncertain. In germline, CDR1 is ENHRY, CDR2 SYGVKD. The CDR3 sequence is 17 residues long. Trimming shortened V by 7 bases and J by 5 bases, and 26 bases separated the two germline ends. CDR3 nucleotide sequence: TGTGCCATCACTCCGGGTCCCGATACCTTAGGTGGTTATGGCTACACCTTC. Protein sequence: CAITPGPDTLGGYGYTF.

The chain joins TRBV29-1 to TRBJ1-2; 7 bases agree with TRBD1. The CDR3 length is 12 residues. Germline V gives CDR1 SQVTM, CDR2 ANQGSEA. J gave up 4 bases and V 3 bases, and 2 bases lay outside the gene matches. CDR3 sequence reads: CSVEGTAYGYTF. DNA of the CDR3: TGCAGCGTTGAGGGGACAGCCTATGGCTACACCTTC.

The V gene is TRBV19, the J gene TRBJ2-1; D gene uncertain. Trimming took off 7 bases at V and 0 bases at J, with 16 bases between the two ends. The length of the CDR3 is 16 residues. The germline gives CDR1 LNHDA, CDR2 SQIVND (reference sequence). CDR3 DNA sequence: TGTGCCAGTACTAAAGGTCAGTGGAGCTCCTACAATGAGCAGTTCTTC. Protein: CASTKGQWSSYNEQFF.

V usage is TRBV28 and J usage is TRBJ1-2; D not certain. The V and J ends lost 6 bases and 0 bases respectively, with 2 bases between them. The CDR3 spans 11 residues. CDR1 MDHEN and CDR2 SYDVKM come from the germline V gene. The CDR3 spells CASRSNYGYTF. In DNA form, the CDR3 reads TGTGCCAGCAGGTCTAACTATGGCTACACCTTC.

This clone has just one count. The chain is built from TRBV27 and TRBJ2-2; D not resolved. Germline CDR1 MNHEY, CDR2 SMNVEV (reference sequence). The CDR3 runs to 16 residues. Between the trimmed V and J ends, which lost 3 bases and 2 bases, there was a span of 13 bases. The CDR3 reads CASSFWTTLNTGELFF. CDR3 coding DNA: TGTGCCAGCAGTTTTTGGACGACACTTAACACCGGGGAGCTGTTTTTT.

The CDR3 spells CASNSGPPENYGYTF. The CDR3 coding sequence is TGTGCCAGCAACTCGGGACCGCCAGAAAACTATGGCTACACCTTC. V is TRBV25-1 and J is TRBJ1-2; D may be TRBD1 (5 bases). The V gene's germline CDR1 is MGHDK and CDR2 SYGVNS. This CDR3 is built from 15 residues. Trimming took 7 bases from V and 2 from J, leaving 17 bases between them.

The rearrangement links TRBV19 to TRBJ2-2, with D uncertain. The CDR3 sequence is 15 residues long. V was shortened by 0 bases and J by 6 bases, with 11 bases between the two germline ends. Germline V gives CDR1 LNHDA, CDR2 SQIVND (reference sequence). The CDR3 region is CASSIDLSSAGELFF. The CDR3 region has the DNA TGTGCCAGTAGTATAGATCTATCGTCAGCCGGGGAGCTGTTTTTT.

This rearrangement joins TRBV7-2 to TRBJ1-6; TRBD1 matches 9 bases. The CDR3 has 16 residues. Trimming cost V 1 base and J 7 bases; bases outside gene matches: 5. Germline V gene data show CDR1 as SGHTA and CDR2 as FQGNSA. The CDR3 bases are TGTGCCAGCAGCTTAGGGAGGGACAGGGTAAATTCACCCCTCCACTTT. The encoded protein is CASSLGRDRVNSPLHF. The variable domain in full, completed from reference TRBV7-2 and TRBJ1-6, reads GAGVSQSPSNKVTEKGKDVELRCDPISGHTALYWYRQSLGQGLEFLIYFQGNSAPDKSGLPSDRFSAERTGGSVSTLTIQRTQQEDSAVYLCASSLGRDRVNSPLHFGNGTRLTVT.

This rearrangement joins TRBV24-1 to TRBJ2-1; 7 bases map to TRBD1. CDR3 size: 17 residues. Per germline, CDR1 KGHDR and CDR2 SFDVKD. Losses at the gene ends were 2 bases for V and 4 bases for J; bases not matched to a gene: 10. CDR3 sequence: CATSDSGQAGRYNEQFF. The DNA of the CDR3 is TGTGCCACCAGTGATTCCGGACAGGCTGGCAGGTACAATGAGCAGTTCTTC.

V and J are TRBV2 and TRBJ1-2; weak D call: TRBD1 (6 bases). Trimming removed 6 bases at V and 3 bases at J, with 11 bases between. This CDR3 has 13 residues. Germline-derived CDR1 and CDR2 are SNHLY and FYNNEI. CDR3 DNA: TGTGCCAGCAGCGGACAGTCAGACTATGGCTACACCTTC. Its protein product is CASSGQSDYGYTF.

DNA of the CDR3: TGTGCCAGCAGCTTCTCCCCGCGGACACGGGCGCAAGATGGCTACACCTTC. Its translation is CASSFSPRTRAQDGYTF. This sequence joins TRBV5-4 and TRBJ1-2; TRBD1 is a possible D gene (5 bases). CDR1 SGHNT and CDR2 YYREEE come from the germline V gene (reference sequence). This CDR3 has 17 amino acids. The V end lost 2 bases, the J end lost 6 bases, and 23 bases lay between the germline ends.

In its sample, this clone was seen a few times. This sequence joins TRBV5-4 and TRBJ2-5; maybe TRBD1 (5 bases). The germline V and J ends were trimmed by 4 bases and 5 bases, with 15 bases remaining between them. CDR1 is SGHNT, CDR2 YYREEE, per germline (reference sequence). The CDR3 loop spans 14 amino acids. CDR3 in amino acids: CASSPPGSPETQYF. In nucleotides, the CDR3 is TGTGCCAGCAGCCCACCAGGGTCCCCGGAGACCCAGTACTTC.

In its sample, this clone was seen a few times. This rearrangement joins TRBV18 to TRBJ1-5; D call uncertain. The CDR3 loop spans 12 amino acids. V lost 2 bases, J lost 7 bases, and 6 bases lay in between. Germline V lookup: CDR1 KGHSH, CDR2 LQKENI. CDR3: CASSPEQQPQHF. CDR3 nucleotides: TGTGCCAGCTCACCAGAACAGCAGCCCCAGCATTTT.

The chain is built from TRBV3-1 (or the pseudogene TRBV3-2) and TRBJ2-3; the match to TRBD2 covers 8 bases. The CDR3 has 14 residues. Germline V gene data show CDR1 as LGHDT and CDR2 as YNNKEL (reference sequence). The V segment lost 4 bases and the J segment 0 bases; nucleotides outside the gene matches: 0. As DNA, the CDR3 is TGTGCCAGCAGCCCTAGCGGGAGCACAGATACGCAGTATTTT. Protein: CASSPSGSTDTQYF.

J is TRBJ2-3 and V is TRBV11-2; D unresolved. CDR1 is SGHAT and CDR2 is FQNNGV in the germline V gene. Trimming took 1 base from V and 6 from J, leaving 8 bases between them. This CDR3 spans 13 amino acids. CDR3 sequence reads: CASSLVRGDTQYF. For the CDR3, the DNA is TGTGCCAGCAGCTTAGTCCGTGGGGATACGCAGTATTTT.

This sequence joins TRBV4-2 and TRBJ1-1; perhaps TRBD1 as D (6 bases). The germline V gene encodes CDR1 LGHNA and CDR2 YNFKEQ. The CDR3 extends over 16 amino acids. Trimming pared 1 base from V and 7 bases from J, leaving 19 bases between. Here the CDR3 reads CASSQGGAATLLEAFF. CDR3 in DNA: TGTGCCAGCAGCCAAGGGGGGGCGGCGACCCTCCTTGAAGCTTTCTTT.

The rearrangement uses TRBV28 and TRBJ1-2; 8 positions match TRBD1. V lost 6 bases and J lost 4; bases outside the gene matches: 7. There are 14 residues in the CDR3. The germline V gene encodes CDR1 MDHEN and CDR2 SYDVKM. CDR3 nucleotides: TGTGCCAGCAGCACAGGGGGTTCTGGCTATGGCTACACCTTC. As protein: CASSTGGSGYGYTF.